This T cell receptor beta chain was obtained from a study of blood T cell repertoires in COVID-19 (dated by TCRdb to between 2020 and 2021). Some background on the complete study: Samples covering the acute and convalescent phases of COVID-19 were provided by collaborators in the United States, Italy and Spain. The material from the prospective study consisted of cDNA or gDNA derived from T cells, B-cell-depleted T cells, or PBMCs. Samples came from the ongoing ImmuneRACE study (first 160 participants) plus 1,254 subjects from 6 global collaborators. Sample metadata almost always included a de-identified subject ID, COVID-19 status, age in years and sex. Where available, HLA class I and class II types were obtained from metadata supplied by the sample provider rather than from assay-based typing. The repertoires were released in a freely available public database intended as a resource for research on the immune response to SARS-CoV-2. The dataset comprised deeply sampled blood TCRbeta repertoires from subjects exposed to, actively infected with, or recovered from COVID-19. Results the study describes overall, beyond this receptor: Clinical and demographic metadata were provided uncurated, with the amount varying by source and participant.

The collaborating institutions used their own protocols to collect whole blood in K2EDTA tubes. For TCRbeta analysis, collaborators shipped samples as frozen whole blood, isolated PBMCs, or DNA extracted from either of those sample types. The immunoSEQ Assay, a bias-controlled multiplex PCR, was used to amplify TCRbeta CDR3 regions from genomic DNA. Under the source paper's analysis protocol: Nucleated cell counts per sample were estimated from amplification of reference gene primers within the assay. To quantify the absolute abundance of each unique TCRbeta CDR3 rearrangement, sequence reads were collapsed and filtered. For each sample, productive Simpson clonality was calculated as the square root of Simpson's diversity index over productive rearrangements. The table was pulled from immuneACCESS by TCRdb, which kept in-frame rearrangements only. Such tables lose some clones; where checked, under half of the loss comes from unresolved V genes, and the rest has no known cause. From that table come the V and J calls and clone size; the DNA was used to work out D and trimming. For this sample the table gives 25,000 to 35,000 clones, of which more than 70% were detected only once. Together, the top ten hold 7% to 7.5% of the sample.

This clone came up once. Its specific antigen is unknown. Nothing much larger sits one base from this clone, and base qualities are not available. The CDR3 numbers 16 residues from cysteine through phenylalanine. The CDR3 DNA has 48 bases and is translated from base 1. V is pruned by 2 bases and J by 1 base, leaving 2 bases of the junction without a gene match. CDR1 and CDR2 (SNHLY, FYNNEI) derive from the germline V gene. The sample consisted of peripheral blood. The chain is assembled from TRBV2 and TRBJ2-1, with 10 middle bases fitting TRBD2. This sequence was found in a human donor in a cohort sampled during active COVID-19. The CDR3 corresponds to CASSELSGRSYNEQFF. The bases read TGTGCCAGCAGTGAACTTAGCGGGAGGTCCTACAATGAGCAGTTCTTC.